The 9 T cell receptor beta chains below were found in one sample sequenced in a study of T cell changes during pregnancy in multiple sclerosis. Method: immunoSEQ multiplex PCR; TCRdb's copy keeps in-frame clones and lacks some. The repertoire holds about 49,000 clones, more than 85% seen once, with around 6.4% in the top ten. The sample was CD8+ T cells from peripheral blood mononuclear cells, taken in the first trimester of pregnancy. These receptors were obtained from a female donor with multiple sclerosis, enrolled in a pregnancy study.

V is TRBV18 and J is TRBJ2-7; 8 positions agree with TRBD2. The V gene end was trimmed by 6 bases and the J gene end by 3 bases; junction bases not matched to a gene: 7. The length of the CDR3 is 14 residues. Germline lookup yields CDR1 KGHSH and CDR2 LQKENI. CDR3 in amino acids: CASSTGLAVYEQYF. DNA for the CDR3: TGTGCCAGCTCTACTGGACTAGCAGTCTACGAGCAGTACTTC.

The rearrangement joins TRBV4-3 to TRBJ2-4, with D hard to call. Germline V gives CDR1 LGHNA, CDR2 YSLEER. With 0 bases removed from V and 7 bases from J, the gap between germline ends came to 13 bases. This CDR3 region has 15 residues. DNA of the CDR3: TGCGCCAGCAGCCAAGAGCCCACCCTAGTTAACATTCAGTACTTC. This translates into CASSQEPTLVNIQYF.

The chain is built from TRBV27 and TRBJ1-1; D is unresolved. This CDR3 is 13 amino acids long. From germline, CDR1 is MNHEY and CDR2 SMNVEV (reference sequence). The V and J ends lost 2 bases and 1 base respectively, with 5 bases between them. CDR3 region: CASSLMRNTEAFF. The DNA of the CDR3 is TGTGCCAGCAGTTTAATGAGGAACACTGAAGCTTTCTTT.

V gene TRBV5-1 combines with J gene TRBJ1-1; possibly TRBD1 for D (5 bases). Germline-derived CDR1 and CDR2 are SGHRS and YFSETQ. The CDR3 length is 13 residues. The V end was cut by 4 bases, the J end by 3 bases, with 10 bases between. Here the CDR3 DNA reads TGCGCCAGCAGCCTGAACAGGTACACTGAAGCTTTCTTT. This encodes CASSLNRYTEAFF. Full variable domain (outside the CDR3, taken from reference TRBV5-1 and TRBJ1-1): KAGVTQTPRYLIKTRGQQVTLSCSPISGHRSVSWYQQTPGQGLQFLFEYFSETQRNKGNFPGRFSGRQFSNSRSEMNVSTLELGDSALYLCASSLNRYTEAFFGQGTRLTVV.

The chain's CDR3 is CASGWAPNYEQYF. Here the CDR3 DNA reads TGTGCTAGTGGTTGGGCTCCTAACTACGAGCAGTACTTC. This sequence joins TRBV12-5 and TRBJ2-7; unclear D gene. The CDR3 has 13 amino acids. Germline CDR1 reads LGHNT; CDR2 reads FRNRAP. Deletions cut 4 bases from V and 3 bases from J, with 10 bases between.

The CDR3 loop reads CASSYGPGYPYEQYF. CDR3 sequence (DNA): TGTGCCAGTAGTTACGGTCCAGGGTACCCCTACGAGCAGTACTTC. This chain joins TRBV19 and TRBJ2-7; perhaps TRBD1 as D (5 bases). Germline assignment: CDR1 LNHDA and CDR2 SQIVND (reference sequence). V dropped 5 bases and J dropped 2 bases, with 16 bases sitting between them. This CDR3 spans 15 amino acids.

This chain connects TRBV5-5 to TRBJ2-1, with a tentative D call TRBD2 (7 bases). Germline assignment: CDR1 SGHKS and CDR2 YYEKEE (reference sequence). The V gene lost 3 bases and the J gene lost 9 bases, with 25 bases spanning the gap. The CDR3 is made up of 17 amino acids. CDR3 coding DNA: TGTGCCAGCAGCTGGTTTTTTGGGGAGGGGGGTTTGAGTGAGCAGTTCTTC. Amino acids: CASSWFFGEGGLSEQFF.

CDR3 coding DNA: TGTGCCACCAGCAGAGACAGGGTTTACAATGAGCAGTTCTTC. It specifies CATSRDRVYNEQFF. The chain recombines TRBV15 with TRBJ2-1; D possibly corresponds to TRBD1 (5 bases). Germline V gene data show CDR1 as LNHNV and CDR2 as YYDKDF (reference sequence). There are 14 residues in the CDR3. V was clipped by 0 bases and J by 4 bases, with 7 bases between them.

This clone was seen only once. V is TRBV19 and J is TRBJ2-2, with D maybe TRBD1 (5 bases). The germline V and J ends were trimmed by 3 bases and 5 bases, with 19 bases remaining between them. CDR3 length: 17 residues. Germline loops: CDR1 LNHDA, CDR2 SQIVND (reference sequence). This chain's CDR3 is CASSMGQGGASTGELFF. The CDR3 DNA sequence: TGTGCCAGTAGTATGGGTCAGGGTGGCGCATCGACCGGGGAGCTGTTTTTT.